The 12 T cell receptor beta chains reported below all come from one sample, sequenced in a study of beta chain features in type 1 diabetes. Broader study findings: TCRB CDR3 length was moderately but significantly reduced in all four CD4+ subsets of Type 1 diabetes patients.

TCRB transcripts that were expressed got sequenced, as all of the isolated RNA had been reverse transcribed. Produced via immunoSEQ multiplex PCR; TCRdb's table is partial and in-frame only. This table holds tens of thousands of clones, around 49% found once. These receptors' antigens are unknown. Sequencing was carried out using central memory CD4+ T cells from blood. These receptors were collected from a man aged 25 to 45 with type 1 diabetes.

This rearrangement joins TRBV6-5 to TRBJ1-3, with 8 nucleotides matching TRBD1. The germline CDR1 and CDR2 sequences are MNHEY and SVGAGI. This CDR3 is 15 amino acids long. J gave up 4 bases and V 6 bases, and 8 bases lay outside the gene matches. The CDR3 nucleotides are TGTGCCAGCAGATCAGGGGGCGCGGAAGGAAACACCATATATTTT. Translation gives CASRSGGAEGNTIYF.

This clone was counted between two and nine times. The rearrangement uses TRBV14 and TRBJ1-1; 9 bases line up with TRBD1. CDR3 length: 14 residues. Germline V gives CDR1 SGHDN, CDR2 FVKESK. V gave up 1 base and J gave up 12 bases; unmatched junction bases: 9. The CDR3 protein is CASSQALTGGVTFF. As DNA, the CDR3 is TGTGCCAGCAGCCAAGCTCTGACAGGGGGGGTTACTTTCTTT.

This clone was seen only a few times. The V call is TRBV7-9, the J call TRBJ2-5; 8 bases match TRBD2. The length of the CDR3 is 14 residues. The germline V gene has CDR1 SEHNR and CDR2 FQNEAQ (reference sequence). V trimming: 1 base; J trimming: 5 bases; junction bases outside the gene matches: 3. The CDR3 DNA follows: TGTGCCAGCAGCTTAGTAGCGGGGCCCGAGACCCAGTACTTC. Encoded protein: CASSLVAGPETQYF.

The J gene is TRBJ1-2, the V gene TRBV27; D ambiguous. The CDR3 has 14 residues. V was shortened by 4 bases and J by 4 bases, with 13 bases between the two germline ends. CDR1 and CDR2 (germline): MNHEY, SMNVEV (reference sequence). The CDR3 sequence is CASSSTGRGYGYTF. Here the CDR3 DNA reads TGTGCCAGCAGTTCCACTGGTCGGGGCTATGGCTACACCTTC.

This sequence joins TRBV5-1 and TRBJ2-2, with D maybe TRBD1 (6 bases). Per germline, CDR1 SGHRS and CDR2 YFSETQ. Trimming removed 4 bases at V and 0 bases at J, with 13 bases between. This CDR3 is 16 amino acids long. The DNA for the CDR3 is TGCGCCAGCAGCGCCAGACAGGTACCGAACACCGGGGAGCTGTTTTTT. It encodes CASSARQVPNTGELFF.

This clone was detected a few times. The chain links TRBV11-3 to TRBJ2-1; 8 bases align to TRBD2. The germline gives CDR1 SGHNT, CDR2 YENEEA. The V segment lost 6 bases and the J segment 2 bases; nucleotides outside the gene matches: 9. The CDR3 contains 16 residues. The CDR3 reads CASSSPAGGPYNEQFF. The CDR3 region has the DNA TGTGCCAGCAGTTCCCCTGCGGGGGGCCCCTACAATGAGCAGTTCTTC.

This clone was counted only a few times. CDR3 sequence reads: CASGPGFYEQYF. Here the CDR3 DNA reads TGTGCCAGCGGGCCGGGATTCTACGAGCAGTACTTC. The chain uses TRBV2 and TRBJ2-7, with TRBD2 as a possible D gene (5 bases). Germline V CDR1 and CDR2: SNHLY, FYNNEI. V was cut by 8 bases and J by 3 bases, with 11 bases left in between. This CDR3 spans 12 amino acids.

V usage is TRBV19 and J usage is TRBJ2-2, with 10 bases aligning to TRBD1. The CDR3 loop spans 17 amino acids. Losses at the gene ends were 1 base for V and 7 bases for J; bases not matched to a gene: 9. The germline gives CDR1 LNHDA, CDR2 SQIVND (reference sequence). CDR3 bases: TGTGCCAGTAGTATAGGCCGGGACAGGGGCAATGGCGGGGAGCTGTTTTTT. As protein: CASSIGRDRGNGGELFF.

The chain is built from TRBV7-2 and TRBJ2-5, with TRBD2 as a possible D gene (5 bases). The CDR3 is 13 amino acids. Trimming removed 1 base from V and 11 bases from J, with 14 bases in between. Germline CDR1 and CDR2: SGHTA and FQGNSA. Here the CDR3 DNA reads TGTGCCAGCAGCTTAGACCAGGCTAGGGAGCAGTACTTC. Translation gives CASSLDQAREQYF.

In its sample, this clone was seen once. The chain has TRBV7-6 and TRBJ1-2; D uncertain. V lost 7 bases and J 5 bases, leaving 14 bases between the germline ends. This CDR3 is built from 13 residues. Germline values: CDR1 SGHVS, CDR2 FNYEAQ. CDR3 in amino acids: CASTSDLKYGYTF. The CDR3 DNA follows: TGTGCCAGCACCTCGGACTTAAAATATGGCTACACCTTC.

This chain connects TRBV2 to TRBJ1-1; D is uncertain. Deletions cut 3 bases from V and 3 bases from J, with 8 bases between. CDR1 is SNHLY and CDR2 is FYNNEI in the germline V gene. The CDR3 is 13 residues long. For the CDR3, the DNA is TGTGCCAGCAGTGATGAGTCCCACACTGAAGCTTTCTTT. Its translation is CASSDESHTEAFF.

The chain recombines TRBV5-1 with TRBJ1-1, with D uncertain. Germline CDR1 and CDR2: SGHRS and YFSETQ. This CDR3 region has 15 residues. Trimming removed 0 bases from V and 7 bases from J, with 16 bases in between. The CDR3 loop is CASSLGLEDTSEAFF. DNA of the CDR3: TGCGCCAGCAGCTTGGGGCTGGAGGATACCAGTGAAGCTTTCTTT. The full variable domain, rest sourced from reference TRBV5-1 and TRBJ1-1, is KAGVTQTPRYLIKTRGQQVTLSCSPISGHRSVSWYQQTPGQGLQFLFEYFSETQRNKGNFPGRFSGRQFSNSRSEMNVSTLELGDSALYLCASSLGLEDTSEAFFGQGTRLTVV.